This T cell receptor (beta chain) was sequenced for a study of T cell clones after liver transplantation (dated 2019 in TCRdb). Describing the broader study: The samples were obtained from ITN030ST, a randomized trial that attempted immunosuppression withdrawal within 2 years after liver transplantation. After a pre-transplant mixed lymphocyte reaction, TCRbeta sequencing was used to pinpoint donor-reactive T cell clones, which were subsequently tracked in post-transplant blood. Third party-reactive TCRbeta sequences from pre-transplant MLRs were also identified as an antigen-independent comparator for donor-reactive sequences. Of the eight recipients, a few were HCV-positive, while the remaining recipients had been transplanted for non-autoimmune, non-viral indications. Subjects received no induction therapy and standard immunosuppression until randomization at 12-24 months post-transplant. To count as tolerant, a recipient had to stay completely off immunosuppression for at least one year without liver enzymes climbing beyond twice the upper limit of normal. Blood samples were collected pre-transplant, then pre-randomization ahead of withdrawal, and finally post-randomization once withdrawal had either been completed or failed. A cohort of 8 liver transplant recipients was studied, of whom 3 were classified as tolerant and 5 as non-tolerant.

High-throughput TCRbeta CDR3 sequencing of frozen genomic DNA was performed by immunoSEQ, with PCR amplification, mapping, bias correction and internal controls included. The source study handled its data this way. Only productive rearrangements were retained, and each unique TCRbeta sequence was defined by its CDR3 nucleotide sequence together with its V and J gene. A sequence counted as donor-reactive only if the sequence showed at least 5-fold expansion in CFSE-low cells compared with unstimulated pre-transplant cells and had a frequency of at least 0.01%. Minimum frequency thresholds were set for each subject on the basis of the unstimulated sample with the lowest template count, so that a detection power of at least 90% was ensured. Jensen-Shannon divergence between the top 1000 TCRbeta sequences after and before transplant was used to measure repertoire turnover. Two-sided Fisher's exact tests were used to test for changes in the detection of donor-reactive sequences. Here the immuneACCESS table is served through TCRdb, limited to in-frame sequences with V and J called. Missing clones are a known gap in these copies; in checked studies unresolved V genes cover under half, and the rest lacks a known reason. Clone size and V and J calls were adopted from that table, with D and trimming inferred from the DNA. The sample contains more than 95,000 clones, 82% of them found a single time. The top ten clonotypes cover around 0.94% of the sample.

The germline V gene (reference sequence) yields GTSNPN for CDR1 and SVGIG for CDR2. V drops 0 bases and J drops 0 bases, leaving 11 bases in between. The CDR3 sequence holds 15 residues, the cysteine and phenylalanine included. The DNA shown is the 45-base CDR3, in frame from base 1. The paper's findings and limits, for the study overall: When repertoire turnover was taken into account, detection of donor-reactive sequences was significantly reduced in 7 of 8 subjects for CD4 and in 8 of 8 subjects for CD8. Because allograft tissue specimens were not available, migration of donor-reactive T cells into the graft, rather than deletion, may have occurred. In a couple of subjects, low numbers of available donor cells limited the measurable donor-reactive repertoire. In 5 of 8 subjects, circulating donor-reactive CD4 TCRbeta sequences decreased significantly after transplant, regardless of tolerance or HCV status. The conclusions were considered preliminary, being limited by small, heterogeneous patient numbers and non-standardized post-transplant time points. Donor-reactive sequences decreased more than third party-reactive sequences, which suggests partial antigen-specific deletion that was not related to withdrawal success.

In the case of this clone: Its specific antigen is unknown. No base quality information exists; no much larger clone differs at one position.

This specimen's time point label, interpreted: pre-transplant. Thawed unstimulated PBMCs were stained for CD3, CD4 and CD8 and FACS-sorted into CD3+CD4+ and CD3+CD8+ populations. All 8 studied subjects were randomized to immunosuppression withdrawal. The Qiagen DNeasy Blood and Tissue Kit was used for genomic DNA isolation. The TCR was taken from a human donor who received a liver transplant. The source was CD4+ T cells from blood, collected before liver transplant. The chain is assembled from TRBV30 and TRBJ1-1; TRBD1 might be the D gene, on 5 matching bases. The DNA reads TGTGCCTGGAGTGTCGGGACGCCTGTGAACACTGAAGCTTTCTTT. This encodes CAWSVGTPVNTEAFF.